This T cell receptor beta chain was captured by sequencing in a study of T-cell memory formation after mild COVID-19. This clonotype has a handful of counts. No antigen is known for it. TCRdb analysed the 5' RACE reads with MiXCR anew, one entry per CDR3 protein. The data hold 500,000 to 650,000 distinct CDR3 sequences, with roughly 21% observed a single time. Per germline, CDR1 LGHNA and CDR2 YNFKEQ. Trimming cost V 1 base and J 5 bases, with 9 bases left between them. This CDR3 spans 13 amino acids. The study, taken as a whole, reports: Second-wave clones with a day 37 peak had unconfirmed SARS-CoV-2 specificity.

This sequence was found in an adult woman who had mild COVID-19 (a few samples of this study predate the infection). Cell type and time point are not known. The chain links TRBV4-2 to TRBJ2-7; D possibly corresponds to TRBD1 (5 bases). What was sequenced was PBMCs or a T cell subset sorted from them (not recorded which). The DNA for the CDR3 is TGTGCCAGCAGCCAAGGACAGTTCGACGAGCAGTACTTC. Translation gives CASSQGQFDEQYF.